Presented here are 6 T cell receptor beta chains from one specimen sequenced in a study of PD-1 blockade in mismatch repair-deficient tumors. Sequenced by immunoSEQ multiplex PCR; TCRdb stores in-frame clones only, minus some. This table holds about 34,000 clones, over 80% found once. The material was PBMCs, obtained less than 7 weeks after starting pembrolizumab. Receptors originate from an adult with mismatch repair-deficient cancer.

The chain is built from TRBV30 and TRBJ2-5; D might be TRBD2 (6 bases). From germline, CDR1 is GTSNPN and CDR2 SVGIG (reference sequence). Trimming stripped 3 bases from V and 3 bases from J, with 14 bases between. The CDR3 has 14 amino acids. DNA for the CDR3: TGTGCCTGGAGATATCGGGACTCCAAAGAGACCCAGTACTTC. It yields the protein CAWRYRDSKETQYF.

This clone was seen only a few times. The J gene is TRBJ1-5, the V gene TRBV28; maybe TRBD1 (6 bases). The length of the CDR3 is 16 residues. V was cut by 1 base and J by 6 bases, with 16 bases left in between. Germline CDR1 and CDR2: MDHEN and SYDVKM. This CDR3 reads CASSLSTGLVRQPQHF. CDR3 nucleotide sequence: TGTGCCAGCAGTTTATCTACAGGGCTAGTGCGTCAGCCCCAGCATTTT. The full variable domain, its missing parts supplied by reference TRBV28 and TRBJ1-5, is DVKVTQSSRYLVKRTGEKVFLECVQDMDHENMFWYRQDPGLGLRLIYFSYDVKMKEKGDIPEGYSVSREKKERFSLILESASTNQTSMYLCASSLSTGLVRQPQHFGDGTRLSIL.

This CDR3 is CASSFLGGANVLTF. CDR3 coding DNA: TGTGCCAGCAGTTTTTTGGGCGGGGCCAACGTCCTGACTTTC. The chain employs TRBV28 and TRBJ2-6; no clear D gene. Germline assignment: CDR1 MDHEN and CDR2 SYDVKM. The CDR3 contains 14 residues. V lost 3 bases and J 4 bases, leaving 7 bases between the germline ends. The full variable domain, completed using reference TRBV28 and TRBJ2-6, is DVKVTQSSRYLVKRTGEKVFLECVQDMDHENMFWYRQDPGLGLRLIYFSYDVKMKEKGDIPEGYSVSREKKERFSLILESASTNQTSMYLCASSFLGGANVLTFGAGSRLTVL.

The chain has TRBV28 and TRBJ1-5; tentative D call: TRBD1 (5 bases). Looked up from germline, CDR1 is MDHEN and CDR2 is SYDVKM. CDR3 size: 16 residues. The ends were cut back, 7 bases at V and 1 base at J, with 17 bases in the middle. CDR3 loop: CASTPSGHGSNQPQHF. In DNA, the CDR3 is TGTGCCAGCACCCCCTCAGGGCACGGGAGCAATCAGCCCCAGCATTTT.

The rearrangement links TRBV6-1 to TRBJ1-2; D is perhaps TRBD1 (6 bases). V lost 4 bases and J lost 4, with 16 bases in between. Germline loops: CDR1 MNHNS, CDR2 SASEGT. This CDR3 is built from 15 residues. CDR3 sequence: CASSVTNREGYGYTF. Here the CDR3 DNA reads TGTGCCAGCAGTGTTACTAACAGGGAAGGCTATGGCTACACCTTC.

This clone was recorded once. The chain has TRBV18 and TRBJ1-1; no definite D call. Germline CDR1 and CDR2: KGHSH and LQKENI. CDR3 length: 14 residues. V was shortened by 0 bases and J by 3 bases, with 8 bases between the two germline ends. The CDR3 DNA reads TGTGCCAGCTCACCACCGAACACCGACACTGAAGCTTTCTTT. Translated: CASSPPNTDTEAFF. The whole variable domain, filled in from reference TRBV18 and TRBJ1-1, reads NAGVMQNPRHLVRRRGQEARLRCSPMKGHSHVYWYRQLPEEGLKFMVYLQKENIIDESGMPKERFSAEFPKEGPSILRIQQVVRGDSAAYFCASSPPNTDTEAFFGQGTRLTVV.